The 21 T cell receptor beta chains listed next were all sequenced from one sample in a study of blood T cell repertoires in COVID-19 (dated by TCRdb to the early 2020s). Library creation used the immunoSEQ multiplex PCR assay. TCRdb retrieved this table from immuneACCESS and kept in-frame rearrangements only. Not all clones are present; in checked studies, unresolved V genes account for under half, and no reason is known for the remainder. The sample table records approximately 150,000 clones; approximately 81% of these occur just once. Of the sample, about 8.6% falls within the top ten clones. The sequencing sample was made of PBMCs or T cells enriched from blood (not recorded which). These receptors originate from a woman aged 45-65 years who had recovered from COVID-19.

In its sample, this clone was seen a few times. This sequence joins TRBV18 and TRBJ1-4, with TRBD1 identical over 7 bases. The V gene end was trimmed by 2 bases and the J gene end by 6 bases; junction bases not matched to a gene: 0. This CDR3 is built from 13 residues. Germline loops: CDR1 KGHSH, CDR2 LQKENI. CDR3 coding DNA: TGTGCCAGCTCACCAGGGACAGATGAAAAACTGTTTTTT. This sequence encodes CASSPGTDEKLFF. The whole variable domain, filled in from reference TRBV18 and TRBJ1-4, reads NAGVMQNPRHLVRRRGQEARLRCSPMKGHSHVYWYRQLPEEGLKFMVYLQKENIIDESGMPKERFSAEFPKEGPSILRIQQVVRGDSAAYFCASSPGTDEKLFFGSGTQLSVL.

This chain links TRBV15 with TRBJ2-7; maybe TRBD2 (6 bases). Germline CDR1 LNHNV, CDR2 YYDKDF (reference sequence). This CDR3 region has 13 residues. With 3 bases removed from V and 4 bases from J, the gap between germline ends came to 10 bases. CDR3 protein: CATSSQGGYEQYF. CDR3 nucleotide sequence: TGTGCCACCAGCAGTCAGGGAGGTTACGAGCAGTACTTC.

The chain is built from TRBV28 and TRBJ2-5; 8 bases map to TRBD1. After removal of 8 bases from V and 4 bases from J, the junction contained 12 bases not matched to a gene. In germline, CDR1 is MDHEN, CDR2 SYDVKM. This CDR3 comprises 15 residues. CDR3 sequence: CASLPGQGLRETQYF. CDR3 in DNA: TGTGCCAGCCTCCCTGGACAGGGCCTTAGAGAGACCCAGTACTTC.

The V and J genes are TRBV5-1 and TRBJ2-1; 10 bases are a match to TRBD1. The CDR3 length is 14 residues. Germline loops: CDR1 SGHRS, CDR2 YFSETQ. The junction had 5 bases not matched to a gene; V was cut back by 8 bases and J by 3 bases. CDR3 DNA: TGCGCCAGTCGAGGACAGGGGGGCTACAATGAGCAGTTCTTC. Its translation is CASRGQGGYNEQFF.

V usage is TRBV29-1 and J usage is TRBJ2-3; D ambiguous. The germline V gene encodes CDR1 SQVTM and CDR2 ANQGSEA. Trimming removed 5 bases at V and 3 bases at J, with 15 bases between. CDR3 length: 14 amino acids. The CDR3 reads CSVLTQLLTDTQYF. In DNA form, the CDR3 reads TGCAGCGTTTTAACGCAACTTTTAACAGATACGCAGTATTTT.

The chain carries TRBV5-4 and TRBJ1-3; 8 nucleotides agree with TRBD1. CDR1 and CDR2 (germline): SGHNT, YYREEE (reference sequence). V shed 4 bases, J shed 4 bases, and the junction held 7 bases outside the gene matches. The length of the CDR3 is 15 residues. CDR3 bases: TGTGCCAGCAGCCAGACAGGGGTAGGAGGAAACACCATATATTTT. The encoded protein is CASSQTGVGGNTIYF. Based on the CDR3 plus reference TRBV5-4 and TRBJ1-3, the full variable domain is ETGVTQSPTHLIKTRGQQVTLRCSSQSGHNTVSWYQQALGQGPQFIFQYYREEENGRGNFPPRFSGLQFPNYSSELNVNALELDDSALYLCASSQTGVGGNTIYFGEGSWLTVV.

This clone was seen at least ten times. The V and J genes are TRBV7-9 and TRBJ2-7; 8 bases align to TRBD2. Germline V CDR1 and CDR2: SEHNR, FQNEAQ (reference sequence). The CDR3 is 14 amino acids. The junction had 9 bases not matched to a gene; V was cut back by 5 bases and J by 6 bases. CDR3 residues: CASSPGLGFAEQYF. The CDR3 coding sequence is TGTGCCAGCAGCCCGGGACTAGGATTTGCCGAGCAGTACTTC.

The J gene is TRBJ2-2, the V gene TRBV5-1, with 11 nucleotides matching TRBD2. V trimming: 7 bases; J trimming: 5 bases; junction bases outside the gene matches: 4. Germline loops: CDR1 SGHRS, CDR2 YFSETQ. The CDR3 loop spans 14 amino acids. CDR3 protein: CASAGLADTGELFF. The DNA of the CDR3 is TGCGCCAGCGCGGGACTAGCGGATACCGGGGAGCTGTTTTTT.

This sequence joins TRBV5-1 and TRBJ2-3; tentatively, D is TRBD1 (6 bases). This CDR3 comprises 16 residues. Germline V gives CDR1 SGHRS, CDR2 YFSETQ. V was pared by 0 bases and J by 4 bases, with 15 bases between. CDR3 amino acids: CASSLVGNRVADTQYF. CDR3 DNA: TGCGCCAGCAGCTTGGTGGGGAACAGGGTTGCAGATACGCAGTATTTT.

The chain employs TRBV12-3 or TRBV12-4 and TRBJ2-3, with D maybe TRBD1 (7 bases). The V and J ends lost 8 bases and 6 bases respectively, with 15 bases between them. The CDR3 runs to 13 residues. The CDR3 region is CASGRGDGDTQYF. The CDR3 DNA follows: TGTGCCAGCGGCAGGGGGGATGGGGATACGCAGTATTTT.

V is TRBV27 and J is TRBJ2-2; 8 bases are shared with TRBD2. Germline V lookup: CDR1 MNHEY, CDR2 SMNVEV (reference sequence). V lost 7 bases, J lost 6 bases, and 4 bases stayed unmatched. The CDR3 totals 13 residues. The CDR3 nucleotides are TGTGCCAGCAACCGGGAGGGCCCCGGGGAGCTGTTTTTT. It translates to CASNREGPGELFF.

This chain uses TRBV2 with TRBJ2-5; D may be TRBD2 (6 bases). Germline loops: CDR1 SNHLY, CDR2 FYNNEI. The CDR3 has 17 amino acids. V dropped 6 bases and J dropped 3 bases, with 23 bases sitting between them. In DNA form, the CDR3 reads TGTGCCAGCAGGGAAAGGGAGACCGGGGGTAGGGAAGAGACCCAGTACTTC. Amino acid sequence: CASRERETGGREETQYF. Filled out from reference TRBV2 and TRBJ2-5, the complete variable domain reads EPEVTQTPSHQVTQMGQEVILRCVPISNHLYFYWYRQILGQKVEFLVSFYNNEISEKSEIFDDQFSVERPDGSNFTLKIRSTKLEDSAMYFCASRERETGGREETQYFGPGTRLLVL.

As to this clone: A read error may produce the germline difference seen at one junction end. The genes are TRBV7-7 and TRBJ2-1; D ambiguous. This CDR3 is built from 15 residues. CDR1 and CDR2 (germline): SSHAT, FNYEAQ (reference sequence). In DNA, the CDR3 is TGTGCTAGCAGCTTAAGTATCGCGGAGTACAATGAGCAGTTCTTC. This translates into CASSLSIAEYNEQFF. Filled out from reference TRBV7-7 and TRBJ2-1, the complete variable domain reads GAGVSQSPRYKVTKRGQDVTLRCDPISSHATLYWYQQALGQGPEFLTYFNYEAQPDKSGLPSDRFSAERPEGSISTLTIQRTEQRDSAMYRCASSLSIAEYNEQFFGPGTRLTVL.

This clone has just one count. The chain couples TRBV7-8 to TRBJ2-5; 7 bases are shared with TRBD2. The CDR3 covers 17 residues. Trimming removed 7 bases from V and 3 bases from J; junction bases left unmatched: 17. Germline CDR1 is SGHVS and CDR2 is FQNEAQ. CDR3 sequence: CASTQGSGNVLKETQYF. In DNA, the CDR3 is TGTGCCAGCACCCAGGGAAGCGGGAATGTGTTAAAAGAGACCCAGTACTTC.

The chain uses TRBV11-2 and TRBJ2-7, with D perhaps TRBD2 (6 bases). V was shortened by 5 bases and J by 2 bases, with 10 bases between the two germline ends. The germline gives CDR1 SGHAT, CDR2 FQNNGV. The CDR3 has 13 amino acids. The CDR3 here is CASSLAGTYEQYF. The CDR3 DNA sequence: TGTGCCAGCAGCCTGGCGGGGACCTACGAGCAGTACTTC. The full variable domain, its missing parts supplied by reference TRBV11-2 and TRBJ2-7, is EAGVAQSPRYKIIEKRQSVAFWCNPISGHATLYWYQQILGQGPKLLIQFQNNGVVDDSQLPKDRFSAERLKGVDSTLKIQPAKLEDSAVYLCASSLAGTYEQYFGPGTRLTVT.

This clone was recorded once. The chain couples TRBV3-1 (or the pseudogene TRBV3-2) to TRBJ2-7, with a weak D call TRBD1 (7 bases). V lost 5 bases and J 7 bases, leaving 21 bases between the germline ends. This CDR3 comprises 15 residues. Per the germline V gene, CDR1 is LGHDT and CDR2 is YNNKEL (reference sequence). The CDR3 DNA reads TGTGCCAGCAGCTACACGGAGGGGGCCTATGGGGAGCAGTACTTC. Its translation: CASSYTEGAYGEQYF.

This clone came up a few times. CDR3 loop: CASRLQGIGTEAFF. The CDR3 nucleotides are TGTGCCAGCAGGTTACAGGGGATCGGGACTGAAGCTTTCTTT. This chain connects TRBV2 to TRBJ1-1; 7 nucleotides match TRBD1. Trimming cost V 6 bases and J 5 bases; bases outside gene matches: 9. CDR3 length: 14 amino acids. Germline loops: CDR1 SNHLY, CDR2 FYNNEI.

This rearrangement joins TRBV9 to TRBJ2-7; D possibly corresponds to TRBD2 (5 bases). There are 14 residues in the CDR3. The V end lost 3 bases, the J end lost 6 bases, and 16 bases lay between the germline ends. CDR1 is SGDLS and CDR2 is YYNGEE in the germline V gene. CDR3 bases: TGTGCCAGCAGCGAAACTAGTATCTCTTCCGAGCAGTACTTC. Translation gives CASSETSISSEQYF.

Ten or more counts support this clone. This chain links TRBV28 with TRBJ1-1, with D maybe TRBD1 (5 bases). V shed 3 bases and J shed 4 bases, with 9 bases lying between them. The CDR3 is 13 amino acids. Germline loops: CDR1 MDHEN, CDR2 SYDVKM. The CDR3 coding sequence is TGTGCCAGCAGTTTGGTGGGGCGCACTGAAGCTTTCTTT. Translation: CASSLVGRTEAFF.

CDR3 in DNA: TGTGCCAGCAGTGGCCTCTTTAGCGATGAGCAGTTCTTC. It is translated as CASSGLFSDEQFF. The chain employs TRBV28 and TRBJ2-1; D may be TRBD2 (5 bases). CDR1 MDHEN and CDR2 SYDVKM come from the germline V gene. Trimming removed 5 bases from V and 8 bases from J, with 13 bases in between. There are 13 residues in the CDR3.

The chain employs TRBV25-1 and TRBJ1-2, with no clear D. Germline V gives CDR1 MGHDK, CDR2 SYGVNS. This CDR3 contains 12 residues. V lost 2 bases to trimming and J lost 4 bases, with 5 bases between them. CDR3 nucleotides: TGTGCCAGCAGTGAAGGGCCCTATGGCTACACCTTC. Amino acids: CASSEGPYGYTF.